This T cell receptor (beta chain) came from a study of T cell repertoires in cytomegalovirus infection. Background on the study: In public TCR beta signatures, there were indications of both CMV infection and matching HLA type.

J lost 7 bases, V lost 4 bases, and 6 bases had no gene match. Germline V lookup: CDR1 SGHDN, CDR2 FVKESK. The CDR3 runs to 15 residues. This clonotype showed up many times. The antigen is undetermined. Points from the study as a whole: People with CMV and the relevant HLA were identified by cumulative public TCR beta family frequency. CMV-specific HLA-C-restricted TCR beta clonotypes dominated the ex vivo response.

TCRdb reprocessed the reads with MiXCR, giving one entry per CDR3 protein. The data show fewer than 250,000 distinct CDR3 sequences, 12% seen once. The sequencing input was PBMCs. V usage is TRBV14 and J usage is TRBJ1-6; 8 bases agree with TRBD1. This clonotype was obtained from a human donor in good health (CMV status not recorded). Some clones in this sample may be carry-over from other donors' samples. CDR3 DNA sequence: TGTGCCAGCAGCCGAGGAGGGACAGGCAATTCACCCCTCCACTTT. Translated: CASSRGGTGNSPLHF.